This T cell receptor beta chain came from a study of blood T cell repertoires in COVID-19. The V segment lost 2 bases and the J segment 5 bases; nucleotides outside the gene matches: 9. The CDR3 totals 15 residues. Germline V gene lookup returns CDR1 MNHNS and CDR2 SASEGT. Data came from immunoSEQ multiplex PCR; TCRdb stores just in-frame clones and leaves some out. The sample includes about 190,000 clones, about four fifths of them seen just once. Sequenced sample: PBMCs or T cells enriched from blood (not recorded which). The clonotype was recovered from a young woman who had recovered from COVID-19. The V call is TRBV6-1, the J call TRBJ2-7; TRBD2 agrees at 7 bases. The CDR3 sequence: CASSELRGSPHEQYF. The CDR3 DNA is TGTGCCAGCAGTGAACTTCGCGGGAGCCCCCACGAGCAGTACTTC.